Shown below are 14 T cell receptor beta chains from a single sample sequenced in a study of technical replicates of blood from a few donors. Sequenced by immunoSEQ multiplex PCR; TCRdb stores in-frame clones only, minus some. In the table there are roughly 83,000 clones, about 92% of which are singletons. Sequences were obtained from T cells isolated from PBMCs. These TCRs come from a human donor in good health.

This rearrangement joins TRBV6-1 to TRBJ1-1, with no clear D. The CDR3 contains 13 residues. V was pared by 10 bases and J by 2 bases, with 14 bases between. Germline loops: CDR1 MNHNS, CDR2 SASEGT. The CDR3 reads CAIPLEGNTEAFF. The CDR3 coding sequence is TGTGCCATCCCCTTGGAGGGCAACACTGAAGCTTTCTTT.

V is TRBV5-1 and J is TRBJ1-4; TRBD1 matches 7 bases. With 4 bases clipped from V and 2 bases from J, the junction kept 5 bases outside the gene matches. CDR3 length: 15 residues. CDR1 and CDR2 (germline): SGHRS, YFSETQ. The CDR3 region has the DNA TGCGCCAGCAGCCCTTCACAGGGGACTAATGAAAAACTGTTTTTT. Residues: CASSPSQGTNEKLFF.

The chain recombines TRBV7-9 with TRBJ1-1; 8 bases map to TRBD1. This CDR3 contains 14 residues. Trimming at V came to 4 bases and at J to 5 bases, leaving 6 bases not matched to a gene. Germline values: CDR1 SEHNR, CDR2 FQNEAQ (reference sequence). The CDR3 is CASSSRQGTTEAFF. The DNA of the CDR3 is TGTGCCAGCAGCTCCAGACAGGGGACGACTGAAGCTTTCTTT.

The chain has TRBV5-1 and TRBJ2-3; 8 bases align to TRBD2. Germline lookup yields CDR1 SGHRS and CDR2 YFSETQ. The CDR3 spans 15 residues. Unmatched junction bases numbered 6, after V lost 4 bases and J lost 2 bases. CDR3 sequence: CASSVAGISTDTQYF. CDR3 sequence (DNA): TGCGCCAGCAGCGTAGCGGGGATCTCCACAGATACGCAGTATTTT.

V and J are TRBV28 and TRBJ2-3; a possible D gene is TRBD2 (5 bases). Germline CDR1 reads MDHEN; CDR2 reads SYDVKM. Trimming removed 3 bases from V and 2 bases from J, with 12 bases in between. CDR3 length: 15 amino acids. CDR3 region: CASSFGADSTDTQYF. The CDR3 region has the DNA TGTGCCAGCAGTTTCGGAGCGGACTCCACAGATACGCAGTATTTT.

This clone was seen more than once but under ten times. The chain is built from TRBV28 and TRBJ1-2; D is perhaps TRBD1 (6 bases). Between the trimmed V and J ends, which lost 6 bases and 2 bases, there was a span of 16 bases. This CDR3 region has 15 residues. Germline lookup yields CDR1 MDHEN and CDR2 SYDVKM. The CDR3 loop reads CASSPRTARNYGYTF. CDR3 nucleotides: TGTGCCAGCAGCCCTCGGACAGCTCGAAACTATGGCTACACCTTC.

The chain has TRBV7-8 and TRBJ2-5, with D unresolved. This CDR3 has 12 amino acids. Trimming left V 5 bases short and J 5 bases short, with 9 bases between. Per the germline V gene, CDR1 is SGHVS and CDR2 is FQNEAQ. CDR3 bases: TGTGCCAGCAGCAGACTTCATGAGACCCAGTACTTC. Translating gives CASSRLHETQYF.

The chain couples TRBV2 to TRBJ1-1; perhaps TRBD1 as D (5 bases). Germline V gives CDR1 SNHLY, CDR2 FYNNEI. The CDR3 covers 14 residues. The V end was cut by 8 bases, the J end by 0 bases, with 13 bases between. The CDR3 loop reads CASGLGQMNTEAFF. CDR3 DNA sequence: TGTGCCAGCGGTTTAGGACAAATGAACACTGAAGCTTTCTTT.

The V call is TRBV7-2, the J call TRBJ2-3; 7 nucleotides line up with TRBD2. In germline, CDR1 is SGHTA, CDR2 FQGNSA. This CDR3 has 16 residues. The ends lost 0 bases at V and 10 bases at J; junction bases unmatched: 13. CDR3 bases: TGTGCCAGCAGCTTAGCAGCTAGCGGTCCATTTTTCGCGCAGTATTTT. This gives the protein CASSLAASGPFFAQYF.

The rearrangement links TRBV7-2 to TRBJ1-3; D ambiguous. Germline V gene data show CDR1 as SGHTA and CDR2 as FQGNSA. V lost 7 bases and J lost 1, with 14 bases in between. The CDR3 totals 15 residues. The CDR3 DNA follows: TGTGCCAGCACCGATCCGGGGTTATCTGGAAACACCATATATTTT. This sequence encodes CASTDPGLSGNTIYF.

This sequence joins TRBV7-9 and TRBJ2-1; 10 bases map to TRBD2. Germline lookup yields CDR1 SEHNR and CDR2 FQNEAQ (reference sequence). The CDR3 consists of 17 residues. J was trimmed by 4 bases and V by 5 bases; bases with no gene match: 11. The CDR3 is CASSLQNELAGYNEQFF. The CDR3 DNA reads as TGTGCCAGCAGCCTCCAGAACGAACTAGCGGGGTACAATGAGCAGTTCTTC.

The genes are TRBV6-1 and TRBJ2-7; 8 bases align to TRBD1. Germline V gives CDR1 MNHNS, CDR2 SASEGT. Trimming at V came to 4 bases and at J to 3 bases, leaving 8 bases not matched to a gene. The CDR3 has 15 residues. In DNA, the CDR3 is TGTGCCAGCAGTGTTACCGGGACAGGTGGCTACGAGCAGTACTTC. Translation: CASSVTGTGGYEQYF.

The gene calls are TRBV19 and TRBJ2-3; 8 positions agree with TRBD1. V gave up 7 bases and J gave up 0 bases; unmatched junction bases: 6. In germline, CDR1 is LNHDA, CDR2 SQIVND (reference sequence). The CDR3 is 15 residues long. In DNA form, the CDR3 reads TGTGCCAGTAATCCGGACAGGGCTAGCACAGATACGCAGTATTTT. Translated, it gives CASNPDRASTDTQYF. The whole variable domain, remainder taken from reference TRBV19 and TRBJ2-3, is DGGITQSPKYLFRKEGQNVTLSCEQNLNHDAMYWYRQDPGQGLRLIYYSQIVNDFQKGDIAEGYSVSREKKESFPLTVTSAQKNPTAFYLCASNPDRASTDTQYFGPGTRLTVL.

This chain uses TRBV10-3 with TRBJ2-5; D possibly corresponds to TRBD2 (5 bases). CDR3 length: 21 residues. The V end was cut by 0 bases, the J end by 5 bases, with 31 bases between. Germline-derived CDR1 and CDR2 are ENHRY and SYGVKD. This CDR3 reads CAISESNVSVGVRLMLETQYF. CDR3 DNA: TGTGCCATCAGTGAGTCGAATGTGTCCGTTGGGGTACGACTAATGTTGGAGACCCAGTACTTC.